This T cell receptor (beta chain) originates from a study of T cells in women clearing cervical HPV infection. Whole-study context: With HLA typing for only a few women, HLA confounding remains possible.

Repertoires were generated with immunoSEQ multiplex PCR, while TCRdb's copy carries only in-frame clones and drops some. Here the sample table reports approximately 39,000 clones. The sample was blood buffy coat. The origin of this receptor is a woman aged 18-70 years with a cervical HPV16 infection that either progressed to CIN3+ or cleared (not recorded which).

The part of the CDR3 DNA that was read is TGTGCCAGCAGTCTTGGACAGCTTCGGAGTGGCGAGACG. Protein sequence: CASSLGQLRSGET. The whole CDR3 is CASSLGQLRSGETQYF. The V gene is TRBV2, the J gene TRBJ2-3, with D possibly being TRBD1 (6 bases). The read halts 3 residues ahead of the CDR3 end, with the missing end drawn from the germline J gene. The CDR3 spans 16 residues. Germline V lookup: CDR1 SNHLY, CDR2 FYNNEI.